The rows below give T cell receptor beta chains drawn from one sample of a study of CD8 T cells in ankylosing spondylitis. TCRdb analysed the 5' RACE reads with MiXCR anew, one entry per CDR3 protein. The data show 55,000 or so distinct CDR3 sequences, with about 7% seen just once and about 8.1% held by the top ten. The sequenced sample consisted of blood, either unsorted or a sorted T cell fraction (not recorded which). The origin of the receptors is a female donor with ankylosing spondylitis or in good health (not recorded which). CDR3s include the opening cysteine and the closing phenylalanine or tryptophan. The order of the fields is CDR3 length, J gene, V gene, clone size, D gene, CDR3 DNA, CDR3 protein. The D gene is left open where the match is weak. Expanded clones are given a class, and other clones once, few, many or no size at all.

>14|TRBJ2-1|TRBV5-1|many|NA
TGCGCCAGCAGCTTGGTTGGGGGGGCCAGTGAGCAGTTCTTC
CASSLVGGASEQFF
>14|TRBJ2-1|TRBV4-1|many|NA
TGCGCCAGCAGCCAAGTCTCGGACGGCGGTGAGCAGTTCTTC
CASSQVSDGGEQFF
>15|TRBJ1-5|TRBV15|many|NA
TGTGCCACCAGCAGAATGCAGGGTGGGGATCAGCCCCAGCATTTT
CATSRMQGGDQPQHF
>14|TRBJ2-3|TRBV5-1|many|NA
TGCGCCAGCAGCTTGGGGGTAACCGGGGATACGCAGTATTTT
CASSLGVTGDTQYF
>16|TRBJ1-1|TRBV4-2|many|TRBD1
TGTGCCAGCAGCCAAGATACGAGACAGGGTGCCACTGAAGCTTTCTTT
CASSQDTRQGATEAFF
>12|TRBJ1-2|TRBV18|many|NA
TGTGCCAGCTCACCCAGTCTGGATGGCTACACCTTC
CASSPSLDGYTF
>13|TRBJ1-1|TRBV7-8|many|TRBD1
TGTGCCAGCAGCCAGGGACAGGGTGCTGAAGCTTTCTTT
CASSQGQGAEAFF
>15|TRBJ2-2|TRBV7-7|many|NA
TGTGCTAGCAGCCCTACCTCAGGGGTTGCTGGGGAGCTGTTTTTT
CASSPTSGVAGELFF
>13|TRBJ2-7|TRBV7-8|many|NA
TGTGCCAGCAGCCCGCCGGCCTCCTACGAGCAGTACTTC
CASSPPASYEQYF
>17|TRBJ2-3|TRBV4-3|many|NA
TGCGCCAGCAGCCAAGATCTTCAGGGCGGGGTCACAGATACGCAGTATTTT
CASSQDLQGGVTDTQYF
>13|TRBJ2-7|TRBV5-1|many|NA
TGCGCCAGCAGCCAACCCCCAAACTACGAGCAGTACTTC
CASSQPPNYEQYF
>12|TRBJ2-3|TRBV29-1|many|NA
TGCAGCGTTGAAAAACCGGGAGATACGCAGTATTTT
CSVEKPGDTQYF
>14|TRBJ2-7|TRBV4-2|many|NA
TGTGCCAGCAGCCAAGATCCAGGCTCCTACGAGCAGTACTTC
CASSQDPGSYEQYF
>15|TRBJ2-3|TRBV5-1|many|NA
TGCGCCAGCAGCCTAGGGGTTGGAGGCACAGATACGCAGTATTTT
CASSLGVGGTDTQYF
>16|TRBJ2-7|TRBV20-1|NA|TRBD2
TGCAGTGCTAGAGATGGACTAGCGGGGGATTCCGACGAGCAGTACTTC
CSARDGLAGDSDEQYF
>17|TRBJ2-1|TRBV6-2/TRBV6-3|many|NA
TGTGCCAGCAGTCCTTTGAGGGCCCAGTTTGGATACAATGAGCAGTTCTTC
CASSPLRAQFGYNEQFF
>13|TRBJ2-7|TRBV4-2|NA|NA
TGTGCCAGCAGCCAAGATCGCTCCTACGAGCAGTACTTC
CASSQDRSYEQYF
>14|TRBJ1-1|TRBV5-1|many|NA
TGCGCCAGCAGCCCCGGCGCACCGAACACTGAAGCTTTCTTT
CASSPGAPNTEAFF
>15|TRBJ1-3|TRBV3-1|many|NA
TGTGCCAGCAGCCAAGAGGATGTTTCCGGAAACACCATATATTTT
CASSQEDVSGNTIYF
>13|TRBJ1-2|TRBV29-1|many|NA
TGCAGCGTTGTGAAGGGTAACGACTATGGCTACACCTTC
CSVVKGNDYGYTF
>14|TRBJ2-3|TRBV20-1|many|NA
TGCAGTGCTAGGGGGCCTCCTAGCACAGATACGCAGTATTTT
CSARGPPSTDTQYF
>15|TRBJ2-2|TRBV28|NA|TRBD2
TGTGCCAGTCAAGGCGGGGGACCGAACACCGGGGAGCTGTTTTTT
CASQGGGPNTGELFF
>15|TRBJ1-2|TRBV7-2|many|NA
TGTGCCAGCAGCTCTACCAGGGGTCTCCACTATGGCTACACCTTC
CASSSTRGLHYGYTF
>13|TRBJ2-3|TRBV18|many|NA
TGTGCCAGCTCACGAGAATTGACAGGAGAACAGTATTTT
CASSRELTGEQYF
>12|TRBJ1-5|TRBV3-1|many|NA
TGTGCCAGCAGCCAAGACCATCAGCCCCAGCATTTT
CASSQDHQPQHF
>13|TRBJ2-1|TRBV19|many|TRBD2
TGTGCCAGTAGTATTTGGGCGGGAGGTGAGCAGTTCTTC
CASSIWAGGEQFF
>13|TRBJ1-4|TRBV20-1|many|TRBD1
TGCAGTGCGCGACAGGGACAGGGGCAAAAACTGTTTTTT
CSARQGQGQKLFF
>13|TRBJ1-1|TRBV5-1|many|NA
TGCGCCAGCAGCGGGGCGTTGAACACTGAAGCTTTCTTT
CASSGALNTEAFF
>13|TRBJ2-7|TRBV20-1|many|NA
TGCAGTGCTTTACAGGGACTCTCCTACGAGCAGTACTTC
CSALQGLSYEQYF
>14|TRBJ2-7|TRBV4-3|many|NA
TGCGCCAGCAGCCAAGATCCGGCGATTTACGAGCAGTACTTC
CASSQDPAIYEQYF
>16|TRBJ1-2|TRBV4-1|many|NA
TGCGCCAGCAGCCAAGATACGTTGGCAGCTAACTATGGCTACACCTTC
CASSQDTLAANYGYTF
>15|TRBJ2-1|TRBV6-2/TRBV6-3|many|NA
TGTGCCAGCAGAGGGGCAGGGAGCTCCTACAATGAGCAGTTCTTC
CASRGAGSSYNEQFF
>13|TRBJ2-5|TRBV6-1|many|TRBD1
TGTGCCAGCCAACGGGGACAGCAAGAGACCCAGTACTTC
CASQRGQQETQYF
>16|TRBJ2-3|TRBV12-3/TRBV12-4|many|NA
TGTGCCAGCAGGCTACAGAGCGCCGCTAACACAGATACGCAGTATTTT
CASRLQSAANTDTQYF
>14|TRBJ1-2|TRBV25-1|many|TRBD1
TGTGCCAGCAGTGATGGGACAGGGCGCTATGGCTACACCTTC
CASSDGTGRYGYTF
>15|TRBJ1-6|TRBV20-1|many|NA
TGCAGTGCTCGTACTCCGGGACTGGGAACTTCACCCCTCCACTTT
CSARTPGLGTSPLHF
>15|TRBJ1-2|TRBV7-8|many|TRBD1
TGTGCCAGCAGCCTGGGGACAGCCTCTAACTATGGCTACACCTTC
CASSLGTASNYGYTF